The entry that follows covers one T cell receptor (beta chain) sequence. Its target is not known. TCRdb ran MiXCR on the multiplex PCR reads and lists one entry per CDR3 protein. This repertoire shows about 230,000 distinct CDR3 sequences, approximately 31% found once; its top ten account for about 1.4%. This sample is drawn from a study of breast tumors, draining lymph nodes, adjacent tissues. The CDR3 runs to 21 residues. With 4 bases clipped from V and 1 base from J, the junction kept 19 bases outside the gene matches. Regarding the study as a whole: Findings are consistent with lymph node origin and intratumoral expansion of most tumor T cells. Luminal-like breast cancer showed significantly higher tumor–nontumor repertoire similarity than basal-like.

Axillary draining lymph nodes of breast cancer patients supplied the node samples. Sequencing was performed on axillary lymph node tissue. The TCR was taken from a female donor with breast cancer. Some clones in this sample may be carry-over from other donors' samples. J is TRBJ1-1 and V is TRBV12-3 or TRBV12-4, with TRBD1 identical over 12 bases. Here the CDR3 reads CASSCETGDRGRSGENTEAFF. The CDR3 DNA follows: TGTGCCAGCAGTTGTGAGACAGGGGACAGGGGGCGATCCGGGGAGAACACTGAAGCTTTCTTT.